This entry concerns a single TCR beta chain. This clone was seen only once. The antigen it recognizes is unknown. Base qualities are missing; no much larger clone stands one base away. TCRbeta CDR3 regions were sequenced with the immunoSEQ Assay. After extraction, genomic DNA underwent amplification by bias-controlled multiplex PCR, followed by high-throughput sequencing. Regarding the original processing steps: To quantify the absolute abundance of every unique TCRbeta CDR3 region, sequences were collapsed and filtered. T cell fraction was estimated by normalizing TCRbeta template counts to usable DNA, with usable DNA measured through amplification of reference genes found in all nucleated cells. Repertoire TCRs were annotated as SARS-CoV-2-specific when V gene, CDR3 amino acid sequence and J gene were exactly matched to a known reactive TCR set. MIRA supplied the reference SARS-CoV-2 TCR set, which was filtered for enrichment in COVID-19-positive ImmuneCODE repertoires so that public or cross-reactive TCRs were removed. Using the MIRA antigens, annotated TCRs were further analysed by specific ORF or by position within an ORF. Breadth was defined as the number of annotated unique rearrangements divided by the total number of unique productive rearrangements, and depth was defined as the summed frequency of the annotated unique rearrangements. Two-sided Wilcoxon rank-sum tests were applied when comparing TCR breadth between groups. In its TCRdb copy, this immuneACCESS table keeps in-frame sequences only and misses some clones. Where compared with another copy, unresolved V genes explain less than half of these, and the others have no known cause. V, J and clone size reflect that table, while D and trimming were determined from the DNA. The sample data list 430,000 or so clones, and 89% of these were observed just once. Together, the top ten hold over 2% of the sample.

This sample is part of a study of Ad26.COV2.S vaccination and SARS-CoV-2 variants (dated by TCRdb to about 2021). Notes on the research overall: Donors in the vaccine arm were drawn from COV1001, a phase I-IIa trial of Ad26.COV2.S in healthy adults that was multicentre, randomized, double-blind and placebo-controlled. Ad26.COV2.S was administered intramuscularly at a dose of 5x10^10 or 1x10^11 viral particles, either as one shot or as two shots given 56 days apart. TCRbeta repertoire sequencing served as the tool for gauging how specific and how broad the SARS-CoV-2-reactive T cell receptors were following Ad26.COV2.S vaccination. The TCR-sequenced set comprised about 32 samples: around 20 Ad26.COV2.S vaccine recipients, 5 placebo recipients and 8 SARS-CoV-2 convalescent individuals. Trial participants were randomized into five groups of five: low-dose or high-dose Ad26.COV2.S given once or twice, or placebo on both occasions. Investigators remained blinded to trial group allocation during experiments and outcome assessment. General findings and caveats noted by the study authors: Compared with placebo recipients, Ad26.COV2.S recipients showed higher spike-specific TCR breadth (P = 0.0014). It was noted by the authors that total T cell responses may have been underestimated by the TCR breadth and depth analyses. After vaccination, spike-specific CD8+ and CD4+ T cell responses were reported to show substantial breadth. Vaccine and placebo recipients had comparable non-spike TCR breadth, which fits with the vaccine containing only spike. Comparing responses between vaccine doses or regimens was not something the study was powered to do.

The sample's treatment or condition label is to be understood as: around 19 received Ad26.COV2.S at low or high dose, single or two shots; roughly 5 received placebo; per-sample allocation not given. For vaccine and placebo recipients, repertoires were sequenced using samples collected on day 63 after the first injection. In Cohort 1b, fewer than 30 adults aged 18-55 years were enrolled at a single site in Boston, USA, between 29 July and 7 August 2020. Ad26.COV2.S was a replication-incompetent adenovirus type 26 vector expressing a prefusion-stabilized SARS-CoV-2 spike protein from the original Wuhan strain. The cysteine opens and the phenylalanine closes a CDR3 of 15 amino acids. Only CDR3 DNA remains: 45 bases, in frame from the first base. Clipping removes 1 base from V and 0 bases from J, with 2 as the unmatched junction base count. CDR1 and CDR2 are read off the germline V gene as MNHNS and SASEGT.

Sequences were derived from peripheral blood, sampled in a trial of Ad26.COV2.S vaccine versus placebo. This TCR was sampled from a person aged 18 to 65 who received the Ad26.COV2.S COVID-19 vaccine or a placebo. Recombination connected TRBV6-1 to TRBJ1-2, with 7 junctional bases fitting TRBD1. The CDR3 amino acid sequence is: CASSEVQGANYGYTF. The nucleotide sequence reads TGTGCCAGCAGTGAAGTCCAGGGGGCTAACTATGGCTACACCTTC.